The rows below give T cell receptor beta chains drawn from one sample of a study of control samples from healthy donors and cancer patients. Libraries were prepared by immunoSEQ multiplex PCR; TCRdb keeps only in-frame clonotypes and omits some of them. The table lists about 140,000 clones, 88% of them singletons. The sequenced material came from blood. The receptors here all came from a woman in her 30s in good health. Both conserved end residues are part of each CDR3.

j_gene | v_gene | CDR3aa
TRBJ2-6 | TRBV5-4 | CASSPPALGANVLTF
TRBJ2-5 | TRBV25-1 | CASSLRGLAGVVETQYF
TRBJ1-3 | TRBV18 | CASSPPGNGNTIYF
TRBJ1-2 | TRBV24-1 | CATSDPRVASNYGYTF
TRBJ1-2 | TRBV6-1 | CASSEGGITGYGYTF
TRBJ2-7 | TRBV5-6 | CASSSRGSGIPEQYF
TRBJ2-7 | TRBV7-9 | CASSLGGQGAGEQYF
TRBJ2-7 | TRBV12-3/TRBV12-4 | CASSNGAYEQYF
TRBJ1-5 | TRBV6-1 | CASSEFLAANQPQHF
TRBJ1-2 | TRBV25-1 | CASSEYGRDYGYTF
TRBJ1-1 | TRBV5-6 | CASSPDSLNTEAFF
TRBJ2-1 | TRBV19 | CASRPTPYNEQFF
TRBJ2-3 | TRBV27 | CASSLRSSGRDTDTQYF
TRBJ1-5 | TRBV6-6 | CASTFLANQPQHF
TRBJ1-5 | TRBV28 | CASISPGRGGQPQHF